The 17 T cell receptor beta chains presented below share a single source sample, sequenced in a study of T cell changes during pregnancy in multiple sclerosis. Clones were read by immunoSEQ multiplex PCR, and TCRdb kept only the in-frame ones, dropping some. The sample has roughly 99,000 clones, 85% to 95% seen once. Source: peripheral blood, taken in the third trimester of pregnancy. These receptor sequences come from a female donor in good health, enrolled as a control in a pregnancy study.

The rearrangement links TRBV5-5 to TRBJ1-5, with D unclear. Trimming removed 4 bases from V and 1 base from J, with 9 bases in between. The germline gives CDR1 SGHKS, CDR2 YYEKEE (reference sequence). CDR3 length: 14 residues. This chain's CDR3 is CASSPQWSNQPQHF. The CDR3 nucleotides read TGTGCCAGCAGCCCACAGTGGAGCAATCAGCCCCAGCATTTT.

On this clone: Other DNA sequences in this specimen translate into the identical CDR3. The gene calls are TRBV4-3 and TRBJ1-1; 7 bases align to TRBD1. This CDR3 region has 15 residues. V shed 1 base and J 2 bases; nucleotides not matched to a gene: 4. Germline V lookup: CDR1 LGHNA, CDR2 YSLEER. The CDR3 sequence: CASSQGTGGNTEAFF. Here the CDR3 DNA reads TGCGCCAGCAGCCAAGGGACAGGCGGTAACACTGAAGCTTTCTTT.

This clone was found once. The chain recombines TRBV12-5 with TRBJ2-5; maybe TRBD2 (6 bases). The germline V gene encodes CDR1 LGHNT and CDR2 FRNRAP. The CDR3 has 15 amino acids. Trimming removed 7 bases at V and 4 bases at J, with 19 bases between. The CDR3 coding sequence is TGTGCTAGTGATCGCCCCGGGGGTGGGGCAGAGACCCAGTACTTC. The encoded protein is CASDRPGGGAETQYF.

The V call is TRBV25-1, the J call TRBJ2-7; no firm D call. Germline V gene lookup returns CDR1 MGHDK and CDR2 SYGVNS. V dropped 4 bases and J dropped 3 bases, with 4 bases sitting between them. The CDR3 has 11 residues. This CDR3 reads CASSAGYEQYF. The CDR3 nucleotides are TGTGCCAGCAGTGCCGGCTACGAGCAGTACTTC.

CDR3 nucleotide sequence: TGTGCCAGTAGTGCCGGGACAGGGGATGTCACCGGGGAGCTGTTTTTT. Its translation: CASSAGTGDVTGELFF. The V call is TRBV19, the J call TRBJ2-2; 10 nucleotides line up with TRBD1. This CDR3 spans 16 amino acids. V trimming: 5 bases; J trimming: 4 bases; junction bases outside the gene matches: 7. Germline V lookup: CDR1 LNHDA, CDR2 SQIVND (reference sequence).

This chain connects TRBV9 to TRBJ2-7; D may be TRBD2 (5 bases). The germline V gene has CDR1 SGDLS and CDR2 YYNGEE. The CDR3 is 15 amino acids. Trimming left V 4 bases short and J 5 bases short, with 19 bases between. The CDR3 reads CASSLSVSGYHEQYF. In DNA form, the CDR3 reads TGTGCCAGCAGCCTTTCAGTATCGGGGTACCACGAGCAGTACTTC.

The chain is built from TRBV4-1 and TRBJ2-7; D is unclear. Trimming cost V 2 bases and J 4 bases, with 9 bases left between them. Germline assignment: CDR1 MGHRA and CDR2 YSYEKL. This CDR3 has 13 amino acids. This CDR3 is CASSQLRNYEQYF. CDR3 nucleotide sequence: TGCGCCAGCAGCCAACTGCGGAATTACGAGCAGTACTTC.

This clone occurred once. CDR3 region: CASSLVVATGNTIYF. The CDR3 DNA sequence: TGTGCCAGCAGCTTAGTGGTGGCAACGGGAAACACCATATATTTT. The J gene is TRBJ1-3, the V gene TRBV7-2; D is ambiguous. The CDR3 runs 15 residues. In germline, CDR1 is SGHTA, CDR2 FQGNSA. V lost 1 base and J lost 4, with 11 bases in between.

Comment on this clone: Other DNA variants within this sample encode the same CDR3. The V and J genes are TRBV10-3 and TRBJ1-5; the match to TRBD1 covers 8 bases. Germline V gene sequence: CDR1 ENHRY, CDR2 SYGVKD. The CDR3 is made up of 14 amino acids. With 6 bases clipped from V and 4 bases from J, the junction kept 5 bases outside the gene matches. The CDR3 here is CAISDTGGNQPQHF. DNA for the CDR3: TGTGCCATCAGCGATACAGGGGGGAATCAGCCCCAGCATTTT.

V and J are TRBV15 and TRBJ2-3; 8 bases map to TRBD2. Trimming cost V 0 bases and J 1 base; bases outside gene matches: 12. The CDR3 is made up of 19 amino acids. Germline V gene lookup returns CDR1 LNHNV and CDR2 YYDKDF (reference sequence). The CDR3 loop is CATSREGSGGNVGTDTQYF. CDR3 DNA: TGTGCCACCAGCAGAGAGGGCAGCGGGGGTAACGTTGGCACAGATACGCAGTATTTT.

This chain links TRBV27 with TRBJ2-1; 11 bases fit TRBD1. The germline CDR1 and CDR2 sequences are MNHEY and SMNVEV (reference sequence). V shed 5 bases, J shed 7 bases, and the junction held 7 bases outside the gene matches. CDR3 size: 15 residues. CDR3 nucleotides: TGTGCCAGCAGTGAGGACAGGGGGCTTTTAAATGAGCAGTTCTTC. Translating it yields CASSEDRGLLNEQFF.

This chain joins TRBV6-6 and TRBJ2-1; 8 positions agree with TRBD1. The CDR3 consists of 12 residues. Trimming removed 5 bases from V and 16 bases from J; junction bases left unmatched: 10. CDR1 is MNHNY and CDR2 is SVGAGI in the germline V gene (reference sequence). The CDR3 loop is CASSQSGTGLFF. CDR3 DNA: TGTGCCAGCAGTCAATCCGGGACAGGACTCTTCTTC.

The V gene is TRBV11-2, the J gene TRBJ1-6; tentative D call: TRBD1 (6 bases). The CDR3 consists of 14 residues. Germline values: CDR1 SGHAT, CDR2 FQNNGV. The ends were cut back, 3 bases at V and 10 bases at J, with 13 bases in the middle. For the CDR3, the DNA is TGTGCCAGCAGCTTCAACAGGGTGGACTCACCCCTCCACTTT. Its translation is CASSFNRVDSPLHF.

The V call is TRBV7-3, the J call TRBJ2-3, with 11 bases aligning to TRBD2. CDR3 length: 16 residues. From germline, CDR1 is SGHTA and CDR2 FQGTGA. The J segment lost 6 bases and the V segment lost 4 bases, leaving 9 bases of the junction unmatched. CDR3 in DNA: TGTGCCAGCAGCTCTAATAGCGGGGGGGCAACGGATACGCAGTATTTT. Its translation is CASSSNSGGATDTQYF.

The CDR3 region is CASSLGRGVPGNTQYF. The CDR3 DNA reads TGTGCCAGCAGCTTAGGGCGGGGGGTCCCCGGGAATACGCAGTATTTT. This chain joins TRBV7-2 and TRBJ2-3, with TRBD2 identical over 8 bases. CDR1 and CDR2 (germline): SGHTA, FQGNSA. V lost 1 base, J lost 7 bases, and 10 bases stayed unmatched. The CDR3 extends over 16 amino acids.

This chain joins TRBV10-3 and TRBJ2-7; D perhaps matches TRBD2 (5 bases). Germline V gives CDR1 ENHRY, CDR2 SYGVKD. The CDR3 spans 11 residues. Deletions cut 10 bases from V and 6 bases from J, with 13 bases between. The CDR3 DNA reads as TGTGCCACTCAGGACTCGGGCGAGCAGTACTTC. As protein: CATQDSGEQYF.

This chain links TRBV7-8 with TRBJ1-5; TRBD1 might be the D (6 bases). Germline loops: CDR1 SGHVS, CDR2 FQNEAQ. V shed 3 bases and J shed 0 bases, with 18 bases lying between them. The CDR3 is made up of 18 amino acids. The CDR3 coding sequence is TGTGCCAGCAGCTTCGGATTCCCAGGGGCTAATAGCAATCAGCCCCAGCATTTT. This gives the protein CASSFGFPGANSNQPQHF.